The 2 T cell receptor beta chains below all came from one sample that was sequenced in a study of OX40 agonist ivuxolimab in advanced cancers. To prepare the library, the immunoSEQ multiplex PCR assay was applied. TCRdb holds this immuneACCESS table with in-frame rearrangements only. Some clones are missing; in checked studies, unresolved V genes explain under half, and the rest has no known cause. In all, the sample holds around 84,000 clones, and 90% to 95% of those were seen once. Clones ranked in the top ten supply about 10% of the sample. Material: CD4+ or CD8+ T cells sorted from blood, obtained in a trial of the OX40 agonist ivuxolimab. Receptor source: an adult with an advanced solid tumor such as melanoma, head and neck, liver or kidney cancer.

This clone was counted ten times or more. The J gene is TRBJ1-6, the V gene TRBV7-3; D is unresolved. From germline, CDR1 is SGHTA and CDR2 FQGTGA. CDR3 length: 15 residues. V was trimmed by 5 bases and J by 9 bases, leaving 17 bases between them. CDR3 protein: CASSETNSVGSPLHF. In nucleotides, the CDR3 is TGTGCCAGCAGCGAAACCAACTCCGTGGGTTCACCCCTCCACTTT.

The chain uses TRBV11-2 and TRBJ1-2; tentative D call: TRBD1 (6 bases). This CDR3 region has 15 residues. Germline CDR1 reads SGHAT; CDR2 reads FQNNGV. V was trimmed by 7 bases and J by 8 bases, leaving 23 bases between them. The CDR3 here is CASTTSLGGASGYTF. In nucleotides, the CDR3 is TGTGCCAGCACCACTTCACTCGGGGGGGCATCAGGCTACACCTTC.